Below are 14 T cell receptor beta chains sequenced from a single sample in a study of T cell responses to AZD1222 COVID-19 vaccine. Produced via immunoSEQ multiplex PCR; TCRdb's table is partial and in-frame only. Of 120,000 or so clones in the sample, under 90% were seen once. Sequences were derived from peripheral blood, sampled on day 0 of AZD1222 vaccination. The receptors were sampled from an adult in good health.

The rearrangement links TRBV14 to TRBJ2-2, with D possibly being TRBD1 (6 bases). The CDR3 is 16 residues long. V lost 4 bases to trimming and J lost 0 bases, with 12 bases between them. Germline-derived CDR1 and CDR2 are SGHDN and FVKESK. DNA of the CDR3: TGTGCCAGCAGCCGGAGACAGGCGTCGAACACCGGGGAGCTGTTTTTT. Its translation: CASSRRQASNTGELFF.

In this sample, this clone turned up a few times. The chain recombines TRBV24-1 with TRBJ2-4; no reliable D call. Trimming stripped 4 bases from V and 1 base from J, with 4 bases between. Germline CDR1 and CDR2: KGHDR and SFDVKD. The CDR3 extends over 13 amino acids. CDR3 region: CATSEGAKNIQYF. The CDR3 bases are TGTGCCACCAGTGAGGGTGCCAAAAACATTCAGTACTTC.

This clone was found a few times. This chain connects TRBV10-3 to TRBJ1-1; no firm D call. The CDR3 totals 13 residues. CDR1 and CDR2 (germline): ENHRY, SYGVKD. Trimming shortened V by 2 bases and J by 6 bases, and 10 bases separated the two germline ends. This CDR3 reads CAISEPGASEAFF. The CDR3 bases are TGTGCCATCAGTGAGCCCGGAGCCTCTGAAGCTTTCTTT.

This rearrangement joins TRBV30 to TRBJ1-1; D remains ambiguous. CDR1 and CDR2 (germline): GTSNPN, SVGIG (reference sequence). The V end was cut by 0 bases, the J end by 11 bases, with 16 bases between. CDR3 size: 13 residues. CDR3 in DNA: TGTGCCTGGAGTGTAGGGTATGGGCCGACCGCTTTCTTT. It encodes CAWSVGYGPTAFF.

This clone was seen once. This chain uses TRBV25-1 with TRBJ1-6; D gene uncertain. Germline lookup yields CDR1 MGHDK and CDR2 SYGVNS. The length of the CDR3 is 15 residues. Trimming left V 4 bases short and J 4 bases short, with 11 bases between. The CDR3 protein is CASSVRGSYNSPLHF. The DNA of the CDR3 is TGTGCCAGCAGTGTGCGAGGGTCTTATAATTCACCCCTCCACTTT.

The J gene is TRBJ2-3, the V gene TRBV6-5; D gene unclear. Germline CDR1 reads MNHEY; CDR2 reads SVGAGI. This CDR3 spans 10 amino acids. V shed 10 bases and J shed 5 bases, with 7 bases lying between them. CDR3 DNA: TGTGCCACCGACCAAGATACGCAGTATTTT. It translates to CATDQDTQYF.

This chain joins TRBV5-1 and TRBJ2-7, with D unresolved. Germline V gene sequence: CDR1 SGHRS, CDR2 YFSETQ. The CDR3 is made up of 14 amino acids. With 6 bases removed from V and 5 bases from J, the gap between germline ends came to 18 bases. The CDR3 DNA reads TGCGCCAGCAACCCTCGGCTAGGTGGGGACGAGCAGTACTTC. Protein: CASNPRLGGDEQYF.

As regards this clone: The junction departs from germline at one end; a sequencing error may be responsible. The rearrangement uses TRBV6-4 and TRBJ1-1, with D maybe TRBD1 (5 bases). This CDR3 contains 14 residues. In germline, CDR1 is MRHNA, CDR2 SNTAGT. Here the CDR3 reads CASKPGGGNAEAFF. CDR3 DNA: TGTGCCAGCAAACCCGGGGGTGGGAACGCTGAAGCTTTCTTT.

DNA of the CDR3: TGTGCCAGCAGCCAAGAGAAGTTCCGCCGGGACGAGCAGTACTTC. This translates into CASSQEKFRRDEQYF. V gene TRBV14 combines with J gene TRBJ2-7; D not certain. The CDR3 has 15 amino acids. Looked up from germline, CDR1 is SGHDN and CDR2 is FVKESK. Trimming cost V 0 bases and J 5 bases, with 14 bases left between them.

This chain uses TRBV9 with TRBJ1-2; 7 positions agree with TRBD1. The V segment lost 0 bases and the J segment 4 bases; nucleotides outside the gene matches: 3. Germline assignment: CDR1 SGDLS and CDR2 YYNGEE. This CDR3 is 14 amino acids long. CDR3 sequence reads: CASSVAWDSYGYTF. CDR3 DNA sequence: TGTGCCAGCAGCGTAGCTTGGGACAGCTATGGCTACACCTTC.

This chain joins TRBV5-4 and TRBJ1-2; TRBD1 is a possible D gene (5 bases). This CDR3 contains 14 residues. CDR1 and CDR2 from the germline V gene are SGHNT and YYREEE (reference sequence). V dropped 0 bases and J dropped 3 bases, with 9 bases sitting between them. The CDR3 nucleotides are TGTGCCAGCAGCTTGGTGGGGGGGGACTATGGCTACACCTTC. It yields the protein CASSLVGGDYGYTF.

The V gene is TRBV19, the J gene TRBJ2-2, with D perhaps matching TRBD2 (6 bases). The germline gives CDR1 LNHDA, CDR2 SQIVND (reference sequence). Trimming removed 3 bases at V and 4 bases at J, with 12 bases between. This CDR3 has 15 amino acids. This CDR3 is CASSIIQGGTGELFF. CDR3 sequence (DNA): TGTGCCAGTAGTATTATTCAGGGAGGCACCGGGGAGCTGTTTTTT.

V is TRBV2 and J is TRBJ2-1; D gene uncertain. Germline CDR1 is SNHLY and CDR2 is FYNNEI. Deletions cut 2 bases from V and 4 bases from J, with 0 bases between. CDR3 length equals 11 residues. CDR3: CASSEYNEQFF. Written as DNA, the CDR3 is TGTGCCAGCAGTGAATACAATGAGCAGTTCTTC.

This clone occurred a few times. The V and J genes are TRBV6-2 or TRBV6-3 and TRBJ2-5; D unresolved. The CDR3 has 11 residues. Trimming shortened V by 1 base and J by 5 bases, and 2 bases separated the two germline ends. Germline CDR1 and CDR2: MNHEY and SVGEGT. CDR3 nucleotides: TGTGCCAGCAGTTACTTTGAGACCCAGTACTTC. This codes for CASSYFETQYF.